A selection of T cell receptor beta chains follows, all from one sample in a study of beta chain features in type 1 diabetes. Profiled with immunoSEQ multiplex PCR; TCRdb holds only in-frame clones, not every one. Here the sample spans about 620,000 clones, less than 20% being singletons. Sequencing used naive CD4+ T cells from blood. All receptors come from a man in his late teens or twenties in good health. CDR3s include the opening cysteine and the closing phenylalanine or tryptophan. D genes are given only for firm matches. The size field is filled for only some rows; it gives once, few, many or a size class.

CDR3nt | CDR3aa | v_gene | abundance | j_gene | len | d_gene
TGTGCCAGCAGCTTAGTTAGGACCCTCAATGAGCAGTTCTTC | CASSLVRTLNEQFF | TRBV7-2 | . | TRBJ2-1 | 14 | .
TGCGCCAGCAGCCAAGACGCCGGGAGGCCCTGGGAGACCCAGTACTTC | CASSQDAGRPWETQYF | TRBV4-3 | . | TRBJ2-5 | 16 | TRBD2
TGTGCCAGCAGTTTCGGGAGGCCCCTTTCGACCAAAGAGACCCAGTACTTC | CASSFGRPLSTKETQYF | TRBV28 | . | TRBJ2-5 | 17 | TRBD2
TGTGCCAGTTGTCCTCCGTTGTTGAGAAACACTGAAGCTTTCTTT | CASCPPLLRNTEAFF | TRBV19 | . | TRBJ1-1 | 15 | .
TGTGCCAGCAGCTTAGTCCCAGTCGGGAGCACTGAAGCTTTCTTT | CASSLVPVGSTEAFF | TRBV7-2 | . | TRBJ1-1 | 15 | .
TGTGCCAGCAGTGAAGCTGCCAGGGGGCGAGGAAGCACTGAAGCTTTCTTT | CASSEAARGRGSTEAFF | TRBV6-1 | . | TRBJ1-1 | 17 | TRBD1
TGTGCCAGCAGCCGAAAGGGACAGGGACCCTACGAGCAGTACTTC | CASSRKGQGPYEQYF | TRBV6-5 | . | TRBJ2-7 | 15 | TRBD1
TGTGCCAGCAGCTTAGGGACAGGGTCGAGTCAGTACTTC | CASSLGTGSSQYF | TRBV7-2 | few | TRBJ2-4 | 13 | TRBD1
TGTGCCAGCAGCTTCGGGTCGAACACTGAAGCTTTCTTT | CASSFGSNTEAFF | TRBV7-2 | . | TRBJ1-1 | 13 | .
TGTGCCAGCAGTCATAGCGGGAAGGCGGCGACCCAGTACTTC | CASSHSGKAATQYF | TRBV28 | . | TRBJ2-5 | 14 | TRBD2
TGTGCCAGCAGCGAGACGACAACCAACTATGGCTACACCTTC | CASSETTTNYGYTF | TRBV9 | few | TRBJ1-2 | 14 | .
TGTGCCAGCAGTTTCACTCCCGGACTTTCACCCCTCCACTTT | CASSFTPGLSPLHF | TRBV6-5 | . | TRBJ1-6 | 14 | .
TGCGCCAGCAGCCTACCGGGACAGGGGGCGAGCGGGGAGCTGTTTTTT | CASSLPGQGASGELFF | TRBV10-2 | . | TRBJ2-2 | 16 | TRBD1
TGTGCCAGCAGTGGACGTTCAGGGGGCTGGAGCAATCAGCCCCAGCATTTT | CASSGRSGGWSNQPQHF | TRBV9 | once | TRBJ1-5 | 17 | TRBD1
TGTGCCAGCGGTTACACAGGGCCTCCAGAGACCCAGTACTTC | CASGYTGPPETQYF | TRBV6-5 | . | TRBJ2-5 | 14 | .
TGTGCCAGCAGTTATATGGGCCCTGGGGCCAACGTCCTGACTTTC | CASSYMGPGANVLTF | TRBV6-5 | . | TRBJ2-6 | 15 | .
TGTGCCACCACCGGGACAGGGTCCTACGAGCAGTACTTC | CATTGTGSYEQYF | TRBV6-6 | few | TRBJ2-7 | 13 | TRBD1
TGTGCCACCAAGGACAGGGGTGGCTACGAGCAGTACTTC | CATKDRGGYEQYF | TRBV6-1 | . | TRBJ2-7 | 13 | TRBD1
TGCGCCAGCAGCTTGGAGGGCGGTGGCACCGGGGAGCTGTTTTTT | CASSLEGGGTGELFF | TRBV5-1 | . | TRBJ2-2 | 15 | .
TGCGCCAGCAGCCAACTACAGGGGGGCTATGGCTACACCTTC | CASSQLQGGYGYTF | TRBV4-3 | few | TRBJ1-2 | 14 | TRBD1
TGTGCCAGCAGTTATGGACAGAAGAACACTGAAGCTTTCTTT | CASSYGQKNTEAFF | TRBV6-5 | . | TRBJ1-1 | 14 | .
TGTGCCAGCAGCTCCCGACAGGCCAGCACAGATACGCAGTATTTT | CASSSRQASTDTQYF | TRBV7-2 | once | TRBJ2-3 | 15 | .
TGTGCCAGCAGGGACCGGGACACCTCTAGCGAGCAGTACTTC | CASRDRDTSSEQYF | TRBV6-5 | few | TRBJ2-7 | 14 | .
TGTGCCAGCACCGAGGGAGTCATTCAGTACTTC | CASTEGVIQYF | TRBV7-2 | . | TRBJ2-4 | 11 | .
TGCGCCAGCAGGTCAGGGCGGGAGGCTCTCACCGGGGAGCTGTTTTTT | CASRSGREALTGELFF | TRBV5-1 | . | TRBJ2-2 | 16 | TRBD2
TGCGCCAGCAGCTTGGCCGACAGGGGCCACGAGCAGTACTTC | CASSLADRGHEQYF | TRBV5-1 | few | TRBJ2-7 | 14 | TRBD1
TGTGCCAGCCGAAGAGGGTCGGATGGCTACACCTTC | CASRRGSDGYTF | TRBV6-5 | . | TRBJ1-2 | 12 | .
TGCGCCAGCAGCCAAGAACCGACAAATCAGCCCCAGCATTTT | CASSQEPTNQPQHF | TRBV4-1 | . | TRBJ1-5 | 14 | .
TGTGCCAGCAGCCAAGCCGGAGCGGGGCCGGCCTTC | CASSQAGAGPAF | TRBV4-2 | few | TRBJ2-7 | 12 | TRBD2
TGCGCCAGCAGCCAAGTAACGGATACGCAGTATTTT | CASSQVTDTQYF | TRBV4-1 | few | TRBJ2-3 | 12 | .
TGTGCCAGCAGCCCTTTAACGGGGTCCTACAATGAGCAGTTCTTC | CASSPLTGSYNEQFF | TRBV7-9 | few | TRBJ2-1 | 15 | .
TGTGCCAGTAGTATGGCGGGGTCTAGGGGCTACACCTTC | CASSMAGSRGYTF | TRBV19 | . | TRBJ1-2 | 13 | .
TGCAGCGGCCGACAGGCCTCGAGCTACGAGCAGTACTTC | CSGRQASSYEQYF | TRBV29-1 | . | TRBJ2-7 | 13 | .
TGCGCCAGCGTTCTCGGGACGGACCACTACGAGCAGTACTTC | CASVLGTDHYEQYF | TRBV5-1 | few | TRBJ2-7 | 14 | .
TGTGCCAGCAGCCAAGACCGGCTGGGACTAGCGGTCCAAGAGACCCAGTACTTC | CASSQDRLGLAVQETQYF | TRBV14 | few | TRBJ2-5 | 18 | TRBD2
TGTGCCAGCAGTTACCGTGACACTTCCTCCTACGAGCAGTACTTC | CASSYRDTSSYEQYF | TRBV6-5 | . | TRBJ2-7 | 15 | .
TGTGCCAGCTCAGCGGCTAGCGGGAGGGCCAATGAGCAGTTCTTC | CASSAASGRANEQFF | TRBV18 | . | TRBJ2-1 | 15 | TRBD2
TGCGCCAGCAGCCAAGTCCTAACCTACGAGCAGTACTTC | CASSQVLTYEQYF | TRBV4-3 | many | TRBJ2-7 | 13 | .
TGTGCCAGCAGTTACCAGGGTGCCACAGATACGCAGTATTTT | CASSYQGATDTQYF | TRBV27 | . | TRBJ2-3 | 14 | .
TGTGCCAGCAGCTTAGATGGGGCAGGCGGTCAGCCCCAGCATTTT | CASSLDGAGGQPQHF | TRBV7-2 | few | TRBJ1-5 | 15 | .
TGCAGCGTTAGATTTGCCCGGGGAGAGACCCAGTACTTC | CSVRFARGETQYF | TRBV29-1 | . | TRBJ2-5 | 13 | .
TGTGCCAGCAGGGGGGCTTGGACAGGCTCCTACGAGCAGTACTTC | CASRGAWTGSYEQYF | TRBV6-5 | . | TRBJ2-7 | 15 | TRBD1
TGTGCCAGCTCCCCTCTGGGACAGCAAGGGACCCAGTACTTC | CASSPLGQQGTQYF | TRBV18 | . | TRBJ2-5 | 14 | TRBD1
TGTGCCACCAGCAGAGCCCTAAAGGTAGTTCGGTATAATTCACCCCTCCACTTT | CATSRALKVVRYNSPLHF | TRBV15 | . | TRBJ1-6 | 18 | .
TGTGCCAGCAGTCAGTTAGATGTCGGCGGCGAGCAGTACTTC | CASSQLDVGGEQYF | TRBV2 | . | TRBJ2-7 | 14 | .
TGTGCCAGCAGCGCCCAGACCGGTTCTGGAAACACCATATATTTT | CASSAQTGSGNTIYF | TRBV7-2 | . | TRBJ1-3 | 15 | .
TGTGCCAGCAGGGTATCGGACTATGGCTACACCTTC | CASRVSDYGYTF | TRBV28 | . | TRBJ1-2 | 12 | .